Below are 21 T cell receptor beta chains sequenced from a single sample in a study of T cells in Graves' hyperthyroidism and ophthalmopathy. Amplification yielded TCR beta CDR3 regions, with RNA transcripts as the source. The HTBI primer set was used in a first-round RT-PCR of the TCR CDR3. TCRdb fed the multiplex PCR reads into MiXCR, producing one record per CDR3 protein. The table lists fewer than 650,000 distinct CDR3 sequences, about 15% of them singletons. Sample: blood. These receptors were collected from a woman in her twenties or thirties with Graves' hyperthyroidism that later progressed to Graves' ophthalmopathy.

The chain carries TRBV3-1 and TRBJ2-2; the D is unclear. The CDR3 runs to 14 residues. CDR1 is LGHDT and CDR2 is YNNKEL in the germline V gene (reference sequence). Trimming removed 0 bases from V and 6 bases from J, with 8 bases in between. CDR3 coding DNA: TGTGCCAGCAGCCAAGATGCGCGACCCGGGGAGCTGTTTTTT. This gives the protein CASSQDARPGELFF.

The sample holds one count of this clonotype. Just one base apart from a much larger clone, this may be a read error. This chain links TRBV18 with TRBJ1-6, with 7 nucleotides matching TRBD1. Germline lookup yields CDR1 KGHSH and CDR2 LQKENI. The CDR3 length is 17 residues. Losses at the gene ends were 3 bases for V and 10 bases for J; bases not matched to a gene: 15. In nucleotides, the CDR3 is TGTGCCAGCTCACCCCTATTGACAGGGAGCATTTCGTCACCCCTCCACTTT. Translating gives CASSPLLTGSISSPLHF. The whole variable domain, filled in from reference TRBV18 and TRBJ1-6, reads NAGVMQNPRHLVRRRGQEARLRCSPMKGHSHVYWYRQLPEEGLKFMVYLQKENIIDESGMPKERFSAEFPKEGPSILRIQQVVRGDSAAYFCASSPLLTGSISSPLHFGNGTRLTVT.

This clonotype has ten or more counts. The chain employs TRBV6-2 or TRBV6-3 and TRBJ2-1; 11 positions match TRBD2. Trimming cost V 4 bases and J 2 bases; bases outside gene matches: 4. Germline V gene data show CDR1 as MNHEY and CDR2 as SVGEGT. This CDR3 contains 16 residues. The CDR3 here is CASSWTSGLPYNEQFF. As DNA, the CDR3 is TGTGCCAGCAGTTGGACTAGCGGGCTACCCTACAATGAGCAGTTCTTC.

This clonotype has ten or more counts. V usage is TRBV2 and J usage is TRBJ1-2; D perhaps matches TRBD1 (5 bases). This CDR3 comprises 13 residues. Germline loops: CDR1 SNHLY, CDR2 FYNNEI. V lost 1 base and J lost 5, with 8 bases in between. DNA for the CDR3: TGTGCCAGCAGTGAAGTGACAGCTTATGGCTACACCTTC. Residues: CASSEVTAYGYTF. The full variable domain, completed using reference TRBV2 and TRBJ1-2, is EPEVTQTPSHQVTQMGQEVILRCVPISNHLYFYWYRQILGQKVEFLVSFYNNEISEKSEIFDDQFSVERPDGSNFTLKIRSTKLEDSAMYFCASSEVTAYGYTFGSGTRLTVV.

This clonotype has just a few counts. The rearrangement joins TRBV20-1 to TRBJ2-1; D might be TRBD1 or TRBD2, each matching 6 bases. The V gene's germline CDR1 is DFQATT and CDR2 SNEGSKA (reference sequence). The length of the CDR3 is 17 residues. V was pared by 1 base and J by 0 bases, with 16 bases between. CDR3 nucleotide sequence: TGCAGTGCTAGAGCCCGGTCGGGGGCTGCCTCCTACAATGAGCAGTTCTTC. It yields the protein CSARARSGAASYNEQFF.

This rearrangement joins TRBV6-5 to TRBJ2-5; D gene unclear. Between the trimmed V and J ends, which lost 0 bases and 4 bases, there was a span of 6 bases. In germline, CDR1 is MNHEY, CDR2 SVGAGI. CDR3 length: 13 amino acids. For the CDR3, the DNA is TGTGCCAGCAGTTACTCGAACAGAGAGACCCAGTACTTC. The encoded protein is CASSYSNRETQYF.

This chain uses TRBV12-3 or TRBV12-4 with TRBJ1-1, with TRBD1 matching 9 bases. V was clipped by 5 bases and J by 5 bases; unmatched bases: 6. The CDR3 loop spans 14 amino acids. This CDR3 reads CASSPTGGRTEAFF. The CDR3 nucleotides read TGTGCCAGCAGTCCGACAGGGGGGAGAACTGAAGCTTTCTTT.

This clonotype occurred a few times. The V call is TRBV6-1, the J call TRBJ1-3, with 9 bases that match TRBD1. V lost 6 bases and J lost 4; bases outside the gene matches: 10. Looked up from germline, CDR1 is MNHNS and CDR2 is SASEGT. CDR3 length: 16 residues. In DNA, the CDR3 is TGTGCCAGCAGCAATATTGCCGGGACAGGGGGAAACACCATATATTTT. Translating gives CASSNIAGTGGNTIYF.

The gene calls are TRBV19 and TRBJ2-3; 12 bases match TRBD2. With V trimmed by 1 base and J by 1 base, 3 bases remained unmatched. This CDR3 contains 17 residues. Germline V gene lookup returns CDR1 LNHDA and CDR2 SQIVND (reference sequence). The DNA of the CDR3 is TGTGCCAGTAGTATAGCAGCTAGCGGGAGGGGCACAGATACGCAGTATTTT. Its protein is CASSIAASGRGTDTQYF. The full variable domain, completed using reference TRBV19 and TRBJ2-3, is DGGITQSPKYLFRKEGQNVTLSCEQNLNHDAMYWYRQDPGQGLRLIYYSQIVNDFQKGDIAEGYSVSREKKESFPLTVTSAQKNPTAFYLCASSIAASGRGTDTQYFGPGTRLTVL.

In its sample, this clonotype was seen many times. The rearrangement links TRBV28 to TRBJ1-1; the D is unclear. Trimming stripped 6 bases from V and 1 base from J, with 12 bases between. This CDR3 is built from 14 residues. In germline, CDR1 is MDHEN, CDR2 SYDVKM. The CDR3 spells CASSSPAANTEAFF. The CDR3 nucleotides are TGTGCCAGCAGCTCCCCGGCAGCGAACACTGAAGCTTTCTTT.

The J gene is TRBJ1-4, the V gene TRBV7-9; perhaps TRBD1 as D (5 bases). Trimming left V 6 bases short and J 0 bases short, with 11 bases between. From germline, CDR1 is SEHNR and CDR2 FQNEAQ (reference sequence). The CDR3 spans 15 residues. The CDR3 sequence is CASSSGGTTNEKLFF. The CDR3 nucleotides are TGTGCCAGCAGTTCTGGGGGAACAACTAATGAAAAACTGTTTTTT.

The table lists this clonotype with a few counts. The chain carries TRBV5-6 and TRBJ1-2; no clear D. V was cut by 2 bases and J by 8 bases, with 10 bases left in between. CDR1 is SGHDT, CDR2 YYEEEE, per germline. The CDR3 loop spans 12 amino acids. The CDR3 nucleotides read TGTGCCAGCAGCTTATTGCAGGACGGCTACACCTTC. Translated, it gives CASSLLQDGYTF.

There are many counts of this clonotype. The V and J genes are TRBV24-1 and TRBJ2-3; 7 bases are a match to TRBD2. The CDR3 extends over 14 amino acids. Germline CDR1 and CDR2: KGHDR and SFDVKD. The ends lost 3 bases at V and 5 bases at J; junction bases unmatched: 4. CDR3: CATSDPGLEDTQYF. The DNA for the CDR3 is TGTGCCACCAGTGATCCAGGACTAGAAGATACGCAGTATTTT.

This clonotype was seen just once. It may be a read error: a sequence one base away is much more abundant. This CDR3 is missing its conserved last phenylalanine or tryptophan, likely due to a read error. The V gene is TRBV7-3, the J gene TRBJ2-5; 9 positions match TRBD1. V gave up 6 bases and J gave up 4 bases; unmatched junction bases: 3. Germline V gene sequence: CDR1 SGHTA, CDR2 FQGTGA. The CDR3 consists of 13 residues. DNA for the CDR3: TGTGCCAGCAGTACAGGGGGCGGAGAGACCCAGTACCTC. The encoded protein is CASSTGGGETQYL.

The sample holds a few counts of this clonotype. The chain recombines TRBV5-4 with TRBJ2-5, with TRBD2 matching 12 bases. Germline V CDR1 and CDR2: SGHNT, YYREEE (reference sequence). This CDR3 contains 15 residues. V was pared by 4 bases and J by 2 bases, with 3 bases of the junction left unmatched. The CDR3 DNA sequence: TGTGCCAGCAGCGGTGGACTAGCGGGACAAGAGACCCAGTACTTC. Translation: CASSGGLAGQETQYF.

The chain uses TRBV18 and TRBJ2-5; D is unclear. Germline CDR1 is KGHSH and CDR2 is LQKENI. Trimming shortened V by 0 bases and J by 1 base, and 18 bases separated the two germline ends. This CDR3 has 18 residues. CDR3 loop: CASSPPNSPRQIQETQYF. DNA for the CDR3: TGTGCCAGCTCACCACCTAATTCCCCTCGGCAGATCCAAGAGACCCAGTACTTC.

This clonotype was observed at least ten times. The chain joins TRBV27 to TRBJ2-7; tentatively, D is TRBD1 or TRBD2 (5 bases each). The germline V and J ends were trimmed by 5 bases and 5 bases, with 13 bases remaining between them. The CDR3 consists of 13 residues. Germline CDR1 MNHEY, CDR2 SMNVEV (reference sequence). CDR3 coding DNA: TGTGCCAGCAGTCCGAGGGGCGTCGACGAGCAGTACTTC. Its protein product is CASSPRGVDEQYF.

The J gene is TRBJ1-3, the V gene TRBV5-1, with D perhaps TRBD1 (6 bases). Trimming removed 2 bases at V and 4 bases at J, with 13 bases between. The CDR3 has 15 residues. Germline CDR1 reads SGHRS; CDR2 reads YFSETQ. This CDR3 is CASSLGQTGGNTIYF. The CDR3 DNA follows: TGCGCCAGCAGCTTAGGACAGACAGGAGGAAACACCATATATTTT.

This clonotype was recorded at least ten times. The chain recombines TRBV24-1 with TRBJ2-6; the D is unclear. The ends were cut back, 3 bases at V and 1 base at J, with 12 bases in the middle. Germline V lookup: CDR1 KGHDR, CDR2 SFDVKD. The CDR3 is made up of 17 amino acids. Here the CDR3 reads CATSDRPGESGANVLTF. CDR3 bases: TGTGCCACCAGTGATAGGCCGGGTGAGTCTGGGGCCAACGTCCTGACTTTC.

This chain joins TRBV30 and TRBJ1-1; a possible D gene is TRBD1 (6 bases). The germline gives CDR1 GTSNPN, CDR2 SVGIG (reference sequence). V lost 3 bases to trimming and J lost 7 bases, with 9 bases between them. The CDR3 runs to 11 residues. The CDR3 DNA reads TGTGCCTGGAGAGGGGGGAGTGAAGCTTTCTTT. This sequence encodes CAWRGGSEAFF.

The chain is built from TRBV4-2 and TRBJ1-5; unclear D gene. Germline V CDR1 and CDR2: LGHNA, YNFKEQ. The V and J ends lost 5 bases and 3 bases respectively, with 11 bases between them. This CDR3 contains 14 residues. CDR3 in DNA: TGTGCCAGCAGCGAATATATCATCAATCAGCCCCAGCATTTT. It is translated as CASSEYIINQPQHF.